The present TCR beta chain was sequenced within a study of blood T cell repertoires in COVID-19. Study information: Donors in the United States, Italy and Spain gave samples during acute or convalescent COVID-19. From T cells, B-cell-depleted T cells, or PBMCs came the material, which was cDNA or gDNA.

Authors' analysis steps: Scientists estimated how many nucleated cells there were by amplifying reference gene primers. The table came from immunoSEQ multiplex PCR; TCRdb's copy has only in-frame clones and leaves some out. From that table come the V and J calls and clone size; the DNA was used to work out D and trimming. This sample has 80,000 or so clones, with roughly nine tenths found just once. In germline, CDR1 is MDHEN, CDR2 SYDVKM. With 6 bases removed from V and 8 bases from J, the gap between germline ends came to 13 bases. This CDR3 contains 12 residues. Sample: peripheral blood. V gene TRBV28 combines with J gene TRBJ1-2; unclear D gene. The sequence derives from a man aged 50 or older with acute or convalescent COVID-19. DNA for the CDR3: TGTGCCAGCAGGAGTAGTTCGGGAGGCTACACCTTC. Amino acid sequence: CASRSSSGGYTF.